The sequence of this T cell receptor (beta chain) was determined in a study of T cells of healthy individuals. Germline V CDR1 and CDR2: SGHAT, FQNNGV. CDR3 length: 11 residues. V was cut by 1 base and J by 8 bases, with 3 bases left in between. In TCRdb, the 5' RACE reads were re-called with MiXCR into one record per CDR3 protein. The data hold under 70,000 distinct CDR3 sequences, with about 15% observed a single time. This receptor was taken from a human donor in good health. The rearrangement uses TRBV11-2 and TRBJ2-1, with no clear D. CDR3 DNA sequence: TGTGCCAGCAGCTTAGGATATGAGCAGTTCTTC. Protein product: CASSLGYEQFF.